What follows are 14 T cell receptor beta chains derived from one specimen sequenced in a study of blood T cell repertoires in COVID-19. Using immunoSEQ multiplex PCR, the repertoire was profiled, and TCRdb retains in-frame clones only, with some absent. Here the sample spans about 74,000 clones, around nine tenths being singletons. The specimen sequenced was peripheral blood. These receptors originate from a human donor in a cohort sampled during active COVID-19.

The chain has TRBV12-3 or TRBV12-4 and TRBJ1-2, with D perhaps TRBD1 (5 bases). The CDR3 sequence is 11 residues long. Trimming stripped 2 bases from V and 8 bases from J, with 6 bases between. The CDR3 protein is CASSLQGGYTF. In DNA form, the CDR3 reads TGTGCCAGCAGTTTACAGGGCGGCTACACCTTC.

This chain joins TRBV24-1 and TRBJ1-2; 9 bases fit TRBD1. In germline, CDR1 is KGHDR, CDR2 SFDVKD. This CDR3 spans 15 amino acids. V lost 9 bases, J lost 8 bases, and 15 bases stayed unmatched. CDR3 nucleotide sequence: TGTGCCACCTTCTCCGGGACAGGGACTGAGGAGGGCTACACCTTC. Its protein is CATFSGTGTEEGYTF.

The chain joins TRBV1 to TRBJ2-5; the table's D call, TRBD2, has no DNA check behind it. TRBV1 is listed as a pseudogene. The CDR3 runs 16 residues. The CDR3 loop reads CTSSHPVAGRKETQYF. The CDR3 nucleotides are TGCACCAGCAGCCACCCCGTAGCGGGAAGGAAGGAGACCCAGTACTTC.

The rearrangement links TRBV5-6 to TRBJ1-1; D remains unclear. The CDR3 runs 13 residues. V was clipped by 4 bases and J by 6 bases, with 13 bases between them. Per the germline V gene, CDR1 is SGHDT and CDR2 is YYEEEE. The CDR3 loop is CASSTHPIPEAFF. In DNA, the CDR3 is TGTGCCAGCAGCACGCACCCTATACCTGAAGCTTTCTTT.

This chain uses TRBV7-9 with TRBJ1-6; D gene uncertain. V was shortened by 2 bases and J by 8 bases, with 4 bases between the two germline ends. Per the germline V gene, CDR1 is SEHNR and CDR2 is FQNEAQ (reference sequence). The CDR3 extends over 12 amino acids. CDR3 protein: CASSLSDSPLHF. The CDR3 DNA reads as TGTGCCAGCAGCTTATCGGATTCACCCCTCCACTTT.

The gene calls are TRBV21-1 and TRBJ2-7; TRBD2 was called by the table and not checked on the DNA. TRBV21-1 is given as a pseudogene. The CDR3 sequence is 19 residues long. In DNA form, the CDR3 reads TGTGCCAGCAGCAAAGCGCCTAGGACTAGCGGGAGGGCCGCCTACGAGCAGTACTTC. Protein sequence: CASSKAPRTSGRAAYEQYF.

The chain has TRBV4-2 and TRBJ2-2; weak D call: TRBD2 (6 bases). The CDR3 has 15 amino acids. Trimming took 1 base from V and 2 from J, leaving 8 bases between them. Germline CDR1 is LGHNA and CDR2 is YNFKEQ. The CDR3 is CASSQAGANTGELFF. The DNA for the CDR3 is TGTGCCAGCAGCCAAGCGGGAGCCAACACCGGGGAGCTGTTTTTT.

There are many counts of this clone. The chain links TRBV4-2 to TRBJ2-5; possible D gene TRBD2, 5 bases. Germline lookup yields CDR1 LGHNA and CDR2 YNFKEQ. V lost 1 base to trimming and J lost 6 bases, with 12 bases between them. This CDR3 region has 14 residues. CDR3 loop: CASSQGGAVQTQYF. The CDR3 nucleotides are TGTGCCAGCAGCCAAGGGGGAGCCGTGCAGACCCAGTACTTC.

This chain links TRBV5-8 with TRBJ1-4; D not resolved. The V gene's germline CDR1 is SGHTS and CDR2 YDEGEE. Between the trimmed V and J ends, which lost 2 bases and 3 bases, there was a span of 8 bases. The CDR3 is made up of 14 amino acids. The CDR3 region is CASSFVTPNEKLFF. In DNA form, the CDR3 reads TGTGCCAGCAGCTTCGTGACACCTAATGAAAAACTGTTTTTT.

The V and J genes are TRBV5-1 and TRBJ2-3; a possible D gene is TRBD2 (6 bases). Looked up from germline, CDR1 is SGHRS and CDR2 is YFSETQ. The CDR3 totals 17 residues. V lost 0 bases and J lost 0, with 14 bases in between. The CDR3 nucleotides read TGCGCCAGCAGCTTGGATGCCAGTAGCGGAAGCACAGATACGCAGTATTTT. This encodes CASSLDASSGSTDTQYF.

The gene calls are TRBV25-1 and TRBJ2-7; 7 nucleotides agree with TRBD1. The CDR3 sequence is 13 residues long. CDR1 is MGHDK, CDR2 SYGVNS, per germline. With 8 bases clipped from V and 2 bases from J, the junction kept 6 bases outside the gene matches. The CDR3 protein is CASLSTGPYEQYF. For the CDR3, the DNA is TGTGCCAGCCTTTCGACAGGGCCCTACGAGCAGTACTTC.

The chain has TRBV5-1 and TRBJ2-1, with 9 positions matching TRBD1. The J segment lost 0 bases and the V segment lost 4 bases, leaving 8 bases of the junction unmatched. CDR1 is SGHRS and CDR2 is YFSETQ in the germline V gene. This CDR3 spans 17 amino acids. CDR3 loop: CASSPRTGVSSYNEQFF. Here the CDR3 DNA reads TGCGCCAGCAGCCCACGGACAGGGGTCAGCTCCTACAATGAGCAGTTCTTC.

The rearrangement links TRBV5-5 to TRBJ2-1; 9 bases align to TRBD1. From germline, CDR1 is SGHKS and CDR2 YYEKEE (reference sequence). This CDR3 has 17 amino acids. The V and J ends lost 5 bases and 8 bases, in that order; junction bases with no gene match: 17. The CDR3 region is CASRRTGDRGLGDEQFF. The CDR3 DNA sequence: TGTGCCAGCAGGAGGACAGGGGATCGGGGCCTCGGCGATGAGCAGTTCTTC.

The V call is TRBV3-1 (or the pseudogene TRBV3-2), the J call TRBJ2-2; 12 nucleotides line up with TRBD2. Losses at the gene ends were 0 bases for V and 6 bases for J; bases not matched to a gene: 14. This CDR3 is built from 20 residues. CDR1 and CDR2 from the germline V gene are LGHDT and YNNKEL (reference sequence). CDR3 coding DNA: TGTGCCAGCAGCCAAGATAGGGCTAGCGGGAGGGCCCTCTTCTCCGGGGAGCTGTTTTTT. Residues: CASSQDRASGRALFSGELFF.